The sequence of this T cell receptor (beta chain) was determined in a study of cytomegalovirus exposure and HLA in healthy donors. General study results and limits: Among donors in an Asian-associated ancestry cluster, a later analysis reportedly found fewer N-insertions than the roughly 670-donor mean.

V shed 3 bases and J 5 bases; nucleotides not matched to a gene: 8. From germline, CDR1 is MDHEN and CDR2 SYDVKM. The CDR3 totals 16 residues. 60 Vbeta and 13 Jbeta primers were used in PCR. Sequencing was performed with immunoSEQ multiplex PCR; in TCRdb, only in-frame clones are kept and a portion is missing. The sample holds 150,000 or so clones; roughly 78% are singletons and the top ten take 3.2%. This clone was observed a few times. Its specificity is not known. Material for sequencing was PBMCs. The rearrangement uses TRBV28 and TRBJ1-4; TRBD1 matches at 8 bases. This clonotype was sampled from a man between 18 and 29 years old in good health and CMV-seropositive. The CDR3 loop reads CASSLARGPLNEKLFF. CDR3 in DNA: TGTGCCAGCAGTTTGGCCAGGGGGCCCCTCAATGAAAAACTGTTTTTT.